This T cell receptor (beta chain) was captured by sequencing in a study of T cells in Graves' hyperthyroidism and ophthalmopathy. For the study at large: Pretreatment peripheral blood was obtained at initial diagnosis.

Amplification of TCR beta CDR3 regions was performed using RNA transcripts as template. The HTBI primer set was used in a first-round RT-PCR of the TCR CDR3. TCRdb used MiXCR to reprocess the multiplex PCR reads, holding one entry per CDR3 protein. The sample holds about 640,000 distinct CDR3 sequences, more than 20% seen once. Study-wide findings and caveats: Ophthalmopathy, which appeared later, was predicted by the model a median about 6 months before onset. The blood repertoire included most of the expanded thyroid clonotypes above 0.001.

This clonotype appeared a few times. Its antigen is not identified. From germline, CDR1 is SGDLS and CDR2 YYNGEE. With 4 bases clipped from V and 4 bases from J, the junction kept 11 bases outside the gene matches. The CDR3 runs 15 residues. Uncontrolled infection, other autoimmune disease, pregnancy or lactation excluded patients. The J gene is TRBJ2-7, the V gene TRBV9, with 7 bases lining up with TRBD2. The clonotype was recovered from a man aged 25-45 years with Graves' ophthalmopathy. The sequencing sample was made of blood. For the CDR3, the DNA is TGTGCCAGCAGCCCCTACGCGGGAGCCCCTTACGAGCAGTACTTC. Encoded protein: CASSPYAGAPYEQYF.